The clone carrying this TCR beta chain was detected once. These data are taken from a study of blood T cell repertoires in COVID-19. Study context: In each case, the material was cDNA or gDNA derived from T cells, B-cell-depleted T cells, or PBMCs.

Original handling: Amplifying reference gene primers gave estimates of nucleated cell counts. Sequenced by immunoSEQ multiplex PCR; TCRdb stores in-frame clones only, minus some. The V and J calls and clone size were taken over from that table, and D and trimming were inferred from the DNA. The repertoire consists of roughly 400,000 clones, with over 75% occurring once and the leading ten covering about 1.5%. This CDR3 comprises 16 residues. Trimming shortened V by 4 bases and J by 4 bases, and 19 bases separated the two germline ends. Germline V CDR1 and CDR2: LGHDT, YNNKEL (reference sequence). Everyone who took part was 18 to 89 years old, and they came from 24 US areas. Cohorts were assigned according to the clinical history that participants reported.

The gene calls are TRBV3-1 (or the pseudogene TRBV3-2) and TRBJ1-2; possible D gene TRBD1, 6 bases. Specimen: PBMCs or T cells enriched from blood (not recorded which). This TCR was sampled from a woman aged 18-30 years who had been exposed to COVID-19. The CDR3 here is CASSLMTGSVPYGYTF. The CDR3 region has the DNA TGTGCCAGCAGCCTGATGACAGGTAGTGTACCCTATGGCTACACCTTC.